The 25 T cell receptor beta chains listed next were all sequenced from one sample in a study of CD8 T cells in Susac syndrome. Random hexamers were used to reverse transcribe roughly 0.45 to 1 ug of RNA. One entry per CDR3 protein results from TCRdb running MiXCR on the immunoSEQ multiplex PCR reads. Altogether approximately 130,000 distinct CDR3 sequences are present, more than 75% being singletons, with the ten largest covering around 0.24%. Sequences were obtained from CD8+ T cells from PBMCs. The receptors were sampled from a human donor with multiple sclerosis.

The chain carries TRBV19 and TRBJ2-2, with a weak D call TRBD2 (6 bases). The CDR3 loop spans 13 amino acids. V shed 4 bases and J shed 6 bases, with 9 bases lying between them. The germline CDR1 and CDR2 sequences are LNHDA and SQIVND (reference sequence). The CDR3 nucleotides are TGTGCCAGTAGTAGCGGAGGGTCCGGGGAGCTGTTTTTT. Translating it yields CASSSGGSGELFF.

Points on this clonotype: One end of the junction does not line up with germline, which may come from a read error. The rearrangement joins TRBV7-9 to TRBJ2-2; D not resolved. This CDR3 has 14 residues. Germline V gene data show CDR1 as SEHNR and CDR2 as FQNEAQ (reference sequence). CDR3 in DNA: TGTGCCAGCAGCGCATCATTCGACACGGGGGAGCTGTTTTTT. Amino acids: CASSASFDTGELFF.

The chain combines TRBV29-1 with TRBJ1-1; unclear D gene. Trimming removed 4 bases at V and 1 base at J, with 10 bases between. CDR3 length: 13 amino acids. Germline V gene data show CDR1 as SQVTM and CDR2 as ANQGSEA. This chain's CDR3 is CSVGRGGNTEAFF. The CDR3 coding sequence is TGCAGCGTTGGTCGTGGAGGGAACACTGAAGCTTTCTTT.

The chain combines TRBV7-9 with TRBJ2-5; 9 bases agree with TRBD1. The CDR3 is 15 residues long. V was pared by 4 bases and J by 4 bases, with 7 bases of the junction left unmatched. Germline V CDR1 and CDR2: SEHNR, FQNEAQ (reference sequence). The chain's CDR3 is CASSSPGTGLETQYF. CDR3 nucleotides: TGTGCCAGCAGCTCTCCGGGGACAGGGCTAGAGACCCAGTACTTC.

CDR3 residues: CASSLMGPGWNTEAFF. CDR3 DNA: TGTGCCAGCAGTTTAATGGGGCCTGGGTGGAACACTGAAGCTTTCTTT. The V call is TRBV27, the J call TRBJ1-1; tentatively, D is TRBD1 (5 bases). The germline V and J ends were trimmed by 2 bases and 1 base, with 14 bases remaining between them. CDR1 and CDR2 (germline): MNHEY, SMNVEV (reference sequence). CDR3 length equals 16 residues.

This chain uses TRBV5-1 with TRBJ2-1; TRBD1 matches at 9 bases. CDR3 length: 14 amino acids. From germline, CDR1 is SGHRS and CDR2 YFSETQ. J gave up 8 bases and V 6 bases, and 9 bases lay outside the gene matches. For the CDR3, the DNA is TGCGCCAGCAAACTAGGACAGGGGTACGATGAGCAGTTCTTC. Translation: CASKLGQGYDEQFF. Variable domain in full (rest from reference TRBV5-1 and TRBJ2-1): KAGVTQTPRYLIKTRGQQVTLSCSPISGHRSVSWYQQTPGQGLQFLFEYFSETQRNKGNFPGRFSGRQFSNSRSEMNVSTLELGDSALYLCASKLGQGYDEQFFGPGTRLTVL.

The rearrangement links TRBV4-2 to TRBJ1-2; TRBD1 agrees at 7 bases. From germline, CDR1 is LGHNA and CDR2 YNFKEQ. Trimming cost V 0 bases and J 6 bases; bases outside gene matches: 10. The CDR3 is 16 residues long. CDR3 sequence (DNA): TGTGCCAGCAGCCAAGATATGAGGGGGCGCGTCGATGGCTACACCTTC. Amino acids: CASSQDMRGRVDGYTF.

The rearrangement joins TRBV4-1 to TRBJ2-7; D unclear. The CDR3 is 17 residues long. V was pared by 0 bases and J by 0 bases, with 15 bases between. Germline CDR1 and CDR2: MGHRA and YSYEKL. The CDR3 nucleotides read TGCGCCAGCAGCCAAGAACAAGGTTATGGCAGCTCCTACGAGCAGTACTTC. This codes for CASSQEQGYGSSYEQYF.

This sequence joins TRBV5-4 and TRBJ2-5; D remains unclear. Germline CDR1 reads SGHNT; CDR2 reads YYREEE (reference sequence). Trimming took off 0 bases at V and 1 base at J, with 7 bases between the two ends. The CDR3 is 14 residues long. CDR3 residues: CASSLAVFQETQYF. The CDR3 nucleotides read TGTGCCAGCAGCTTGGCTGTTTTCCAAGAGACCCAGTACTTC. The complete variable domain, with remaining parts taken from reference TRBV5-4 and TRBJ2-5, reads ETGVTQSPTHLIKTRGQQVTLRCSSQSGHNTVSWYQQALGQGPQFIFQYYREEENGRGNFPPRFSGLQFPNYSSELNVNALELDDSALYLCASSLAVFQETQYFGPGTRLLVL.

The rearrangement uses TRBV28 and TRBJ1-5; D gene uncertain. The germline CDR1 and CDR2 sequences are MDHEN and SYDVKM. This CDR3 contains 14 residues. Trimming stripped 5 bases from V and 3 bases from J, with 11 bases between. Here the CDR3 DNA reads TGTGCCAGCAGTCATCCGCGGACCAATCAGCCCCAGCATTTT. Amino acid sequence: CASSHPRTNQPQHF.

In this sample, this clonotype turned up once. The V call is TRBV6-2 or TRBV6-3, the J call TRBJ1-1, with TRBD1 matching 9 bases. The CDR3 consists of 14 residues. V lost 4 bases and J lost 3; bases outside the gene matches: 3. Germline loops: CDR1 MNHEY, CDR2 SVGEGT. The CDR3 loop is CASSSGQGYTEAFF. The CDR3 DNA reads TGTGCCAGCAGTTCGGGACAGGGCTACACTGAAGCTTTCTTT.

The V and J genes are TRBV5-6 and TRBJ1-2, with D uncertain. The length of the CDR3 is 10 residues. Germline V gives CDR1 SGHDT, CDR2 YYEEEE. V lost 4 bases and J 8 bases, leaving 6 bases between the germline ends. CDR3 bases: TGTGCCAGCAGCGGAGACGGCTACACCTTC. Translated: CASSGDGYTF.

This clonotype was seen only once. The chain recombines TRBV12-3 or TRBV12-4 with TRBJ1-1; D uncertain. V was clipped by 1 base and J by 5 bases, with 11 bases between them. CDR3 size: 14 residues. The CDR3 sequence: CASSLDMMETEAFF. In DNA, the CDR3 is TGTGCCAGCAGTTTAGACATGATGGAAACTGAAGCTTTCTTT.

The table lists this clonotype with a few counts. V usage is TRBV12-3 or TRBV12-4 and J usage is TRBJ2-7, with D perhaps TRBD2 (6 bases). The CDR3 runs to 14 residues. Trimming stripped 7 bases from V and 6 bases from J, with 19 bases between. The CDR3 here is CASMVLGGATEQYF. CDR3 nucleotides: TGTGCCAGCATGGTCTTGGGGGGTGCTACCGAGCAGTACTTC.

The chain links TRBV27 to TRBJ2-7; TRBD1 is a possible D gene (6 bases). The germline CDR1 and CDR2 sequences are MNHEY and SMNVEV (reference sequence). Trimming took off 2 bases at V and 5 bases at J, with 13 bases between the two ends. The CDR3 loop spans 14 amino acids. The CDR3 DNA sequence: TGTGCCAGCAGTTTAGCAGGGGCCAGCCACGAGCAGTACTTC. This translates into CASSLAGASHEQYF.

The gene calls are TRBV5-1 and TRBJ2-1, with D perhaps matching TRBD1 or TRBD2 (5 bases each). Germline CDR1 is SGHRS and CDR2 is YFSETQ. Between the trimmed V and J ends, which lost 2 bases and 7 bases, there was a span of 16 bases. The CDR3 loop spans 15 amino acids. The CDR3 region is CASSLGTWDQNEQFF. In DNA, the CDR3 is TGCGCCAGCAGCTTAGGGACCTGGGACCAAAATGAGCAGTTCTTC.

The chain carries TRBV6-2 or TRBV6-3 and TRBJ1-5; TRBD1 matches 9 bases. Per the germline V gene, CDR1 is MNHEY and CDR2 is SVGEGT. The V segment lost 6 bases and the J segment 4 bases; nucleotides outside the gene matches: 4. This CDR3 has 14 amino acids. CDR3 in amino acids: CASRDGTGNQPQHF. The CDR3, as DNA: TGTGCCAGCAGGGATGGGACAGGGAATCAGCCCCAGCATTTT.

The CDR3 sequence is CASSSTMQETQYF. The CDR3 nucleotides read TGTGCCAGCAGCTCCACAATGCAAGAGACCCAGTACTTC. This chain connects TRBV7-9 to TRBJ2-5; no clear D. The CDR3 has 13 residues. With 4 bases removed from V and 2 bases from J, the gap between germline ends came to 8 bases. The germline CDR1 and CDR2 sequences are SEHNR and FQNEAQ (reference sequence).

The CDR3 bases are TGCAGCGCTTGCCTAGGGGAAAGGATCGACGAGCAGTACTTC. Translation gives CSACLGERIDEQYF. This chain uses TRBV29-1 with TRBJ2-7; TRBD1 is a possible D gene (5 bases). The V end lost 7 bases, the J end lost 5 bases, and 21 bases lay between the germline ends. The CDR3 has 14 residues. The germline CDR1 and CDR2 sequences are SQVTM and ANQGSEA.

This sequence joins TRBV29-1 and TRBJ2-1; D not certain. The CDR3 covers 11 residues. The V gene's germline CDR1 is SQVTM and CDR2 ANQGSEA. Deletions cut 1 base from V and 3 bases from J, with 1 base between. CDR3 amino acids: CSVEVYNEQFF. The CDR3 nucleotides are TGCAGCGTTGAAGTCTACAATGAGCAGTTCTTC.

The chain couples TRBV30 to TRBJ2-7; D is unresolved. Trimming took 2 bases from V and 0 from J, leaving 14 bases between them. This CDR3 spans 15 amino acids. The germline V gene encodes CDR1 GTSNPN and CDR2 SVGIG (reference sequence). Written as DNA, the CDR3 is TGTGCCTGGAGTCCCCTCGGCATCTACTCCTACGAGCAGTACTTC. Its translation is CAWSPLGIYSYEQYF.

This clonotype was detected once. The V and J genes are TRBV19 and TRBJ1-2; no firm D call. The CDR3 runs 13 residues. Germline CDR1 reads LNHDA; CDR2 reads SQIVND (reference sequence). V gave up 4 bases and J gave up 2 bases, with 8 bases separating them. As DNA, the CDR3 is TGTGCCAGTAGTACCGGATACAACTATGGCTACACCTTC. Protein product: CASSTGYNYGYTF.

This chain links TRBV20-1 with TRBJ1-1; D remains ambiguous. Per the germline V gene, CDR1 is DFQATT and CDR2 is SNEGSKA (reference sequence). There are 14 residues in the CDR3. Between the trimmed V and J ends, which lost 6 bases and 6 bases, there was a span of 20 bases. CDR3 sequence: CSAPRNSGRPEAFF. In DNA form, the CDR3 reads TGCAGTGCGCCCCGAAACAGTGGGAGGCCTGAAGCTTTCTTT.

V gene TRBV28 combines with J gene TRBJ1-5; tentative D call: TRBD1 (6 bases). V shed 5 bases and J shed 7 bases, with 12 bases lying between them. Per the germline V gene, CDR1 is MDHEN and CDR2 is SYDVKM. The CDR3 extends over 13 amino acids. CDR3 DNA: TGTGCCAGCAGTCAAGGGGGGAAACAGCCCCAGCATTTT. Protein product: CASSQGGKQPQHF. Together with reference TRBV28 and TRBJ1-5, the CDR3 gives the full variable domain: DVKVTQSSRYLVKRTGEKVFLECVQDMDHENMFWYRQDPGLGLRLIYFSYDVKMKEKGDIPEGYSVSREKKERFSLILESASTNQTSMYLCASSQGGKQPQHFGDGTRLSIL.

The V and J genes are TRBV30 and TRBJ1-2, with D unclear. The CDR3 contains 11 residues. V was cut by 1 base and J by 7 bases, with 7 bases left in between. Germline V gives CDR1 GTSNPN, CDR2 SVGIG (reference sequence). The CDR3 is CAWSEELGYTF. The DNA for the CDR3 is TGTGCCTGGAGTGAGGAGCTTGGCTACACCTTC.